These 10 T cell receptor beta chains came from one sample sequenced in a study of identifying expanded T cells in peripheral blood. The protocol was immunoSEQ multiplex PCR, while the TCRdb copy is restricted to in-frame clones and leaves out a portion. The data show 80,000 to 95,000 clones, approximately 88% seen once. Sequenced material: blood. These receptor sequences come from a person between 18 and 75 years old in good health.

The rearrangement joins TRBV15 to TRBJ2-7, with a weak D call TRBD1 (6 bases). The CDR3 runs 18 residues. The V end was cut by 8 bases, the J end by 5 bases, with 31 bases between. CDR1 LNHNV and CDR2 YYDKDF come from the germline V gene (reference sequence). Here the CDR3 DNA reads TGTGCCACCCAGATTGGACAGAAACCCTCTAGCCGGACCAACGAGCAGTACTTC. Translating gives CATQIGQKPSSRTNEQYF.

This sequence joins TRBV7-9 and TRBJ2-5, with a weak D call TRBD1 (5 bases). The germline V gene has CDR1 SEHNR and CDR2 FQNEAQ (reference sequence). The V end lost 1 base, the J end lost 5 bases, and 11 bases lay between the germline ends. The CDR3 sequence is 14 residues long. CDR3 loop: CASSLEISGETQYF. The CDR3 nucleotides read TGTGCCAGCAGCTTAGAGATATCAGGGGAGACCCAGTACTTC.

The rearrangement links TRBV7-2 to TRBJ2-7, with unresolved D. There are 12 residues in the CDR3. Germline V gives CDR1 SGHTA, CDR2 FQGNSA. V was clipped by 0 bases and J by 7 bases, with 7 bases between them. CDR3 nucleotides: TGTGCCAGCAGCTTAGCAGTCGGGGAGCAGTACTTC. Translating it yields CASSLAVGEQYF.

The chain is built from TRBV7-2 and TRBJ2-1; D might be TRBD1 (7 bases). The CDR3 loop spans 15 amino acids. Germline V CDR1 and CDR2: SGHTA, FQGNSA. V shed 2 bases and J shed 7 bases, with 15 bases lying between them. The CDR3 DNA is TGTGCCAGCAGCTTAAACAGGGGCGGGAAGAATGAGCAGTTCTTC. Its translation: CASSLNRGGKNEQFF.

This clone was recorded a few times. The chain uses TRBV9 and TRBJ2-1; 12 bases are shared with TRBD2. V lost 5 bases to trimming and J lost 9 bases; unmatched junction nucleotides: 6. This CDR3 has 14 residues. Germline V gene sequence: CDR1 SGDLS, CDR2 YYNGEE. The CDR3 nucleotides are TGTGCCAGCAGGAGACTAGCGGGGGATGGTGAGCAGTTCTTC. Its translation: CASRRLAGDGEQFF.

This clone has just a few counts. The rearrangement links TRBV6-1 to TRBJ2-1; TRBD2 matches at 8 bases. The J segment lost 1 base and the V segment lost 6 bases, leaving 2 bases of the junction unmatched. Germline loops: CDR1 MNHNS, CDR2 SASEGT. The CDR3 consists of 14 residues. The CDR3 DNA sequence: TGTGCCAGCAGCGGGGGGGAGTCCTACAATGAGCAGTTCTTC. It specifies CASSGGESYNEQFF.

CDR3 DNA sequence: TGTGCCAGCAGAGGGATTATTGGGGAGACCCAGTACTTC. Amino acids: CASRGIIGETQYF. V is TRBV7-9 and J is TRBJ2-5, with no clear D. CDR3 length equals 13 residues. The ends were cut back, 6 bases at V and 5 bases at J, with 13 bases in the middle. Germline V gene sequence: CDR1 SEHNR, CDR2 FQNEAQ (reference sequence).

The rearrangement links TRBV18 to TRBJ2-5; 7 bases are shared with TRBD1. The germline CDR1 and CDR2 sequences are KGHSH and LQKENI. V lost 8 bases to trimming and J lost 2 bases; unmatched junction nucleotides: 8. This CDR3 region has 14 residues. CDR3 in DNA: TGTGCCAGCCGCCCCGGGACAGCTCAAGAGACCCAGTACTTC. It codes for CASRPGTAQETQYF. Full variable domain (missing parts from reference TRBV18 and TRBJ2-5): NAGVMQNPRHLVRRRGQEARLRCSPMKGHSHVYWYRQLPEEGLKFMVYLQKENIIDESGMPKERFSAEFPKEGPSILRIQQVVRGDSAAYFCASRPGTAQETQYFGPGTRLLVL.

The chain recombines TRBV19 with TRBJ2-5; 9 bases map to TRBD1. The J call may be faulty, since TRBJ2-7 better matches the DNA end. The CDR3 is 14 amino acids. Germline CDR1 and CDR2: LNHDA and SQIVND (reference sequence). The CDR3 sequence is CASSMGTGGAEQYF. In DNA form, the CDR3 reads TGTGCCAGTAGTATGGGTACAGGGGGCGCCGAGCAGTACTTC.

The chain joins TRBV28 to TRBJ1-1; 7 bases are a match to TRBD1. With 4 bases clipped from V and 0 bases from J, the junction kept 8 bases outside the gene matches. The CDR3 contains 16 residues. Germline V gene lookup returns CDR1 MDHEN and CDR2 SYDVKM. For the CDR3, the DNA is TGTGCCAGCAGTTCCTTGACAGGGAGTTTGAACACTGAAGCTTTCTTT. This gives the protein CASSSLTGSLNTEAFF. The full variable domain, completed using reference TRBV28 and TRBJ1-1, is DVKVTQSSRYLVKRTGEKVFLECVQDMDHENMFWYRQDPGLGLRLIYFSYDVKMKEKGDIPEGYSVSREKKERFSLILESASTNQTSMYLCASSSLTGSLNTEAFFGQGTRLTVV.